This T cell receptor (beta chain) was sequenced during a study of blood T cell repertoires in COVID-19. The wider study: Some COVID-19 samples were acute and others convalescent; all came from the United States, Italy and Spain.

Sequencing used immunoSEQ multiplex PCR; TCRdb keeps in-frame clones, though not all of them. The table records 200,000 or so clones, 80% to 90% of them present only once. Sequencing used peripheral blood. This TCR was recovered from a man in his sixties with acute or convalescent COVID-19.

The DNA for the CDR3 is TGTGCCACCAGTGATCCCGCGACAGGGAACACTGAAGCTTTCTTT. This codes for CATSDPATGNTEAFF. The V and J genes are TRBV24-1 and TRBJ1-1, with a tentative D call TRBD1 (6 bases). V lost 3 bases, J lost 1 base, and 11 bases lay in between. Germline CDR1 is KGHDR and CDR2 is SFDVKD. The CDR3 has 15 residues.